These 21 T cell receptor beta chains were sequenced from one sample in a study of blood T cell repertoires in COVID-19. Assay: immunoSEQ multiplex PCR; the TCRdb copy retains only in-frame clones and omits some. The data show 150,000 or so clones, with about four fifths seen just once and roughly 1.5% held by the top ten. The sample was peripheral blood. All receptors come from a human donor in a cohort sampled during active COVID-19.

This clone was counted a few times. This rearrangement joins TRBV7-2 to TRBJ1-2; 9 nucleotides match TRBD1. The V gene's germline CDR1 is SGHTA and CDR2 FQGNSA. The CDR3 runs to 16 residues. The trim removed 4 bases at V and 5 bases at J, leaving 11 bases unmatched. The CDR3 reads CASSSGTGYYSYGYTF. DNA of the CDR3: TGTGCCAGCAGCTCCGGGACAGGGTATTACAGTTATGGCTACACCTTC.

This clone was found once. The chain combines TRBV11-2 with TRBJ2-3; D not resolved. The ends were cut back, 3 bases at V and 2 bases at J, with 9 bases in the middle. The CDR3 is 14 amino acids. Germline CDR1 and CDR2: SGHAT and FQNNGV. The CDR3 DNA is TGTGCCAGCAGCTTGACTGATCCCACAGATACGCAGTATTTT. It translates to CASSLTDPTDTQYF.

The chain carries TRBV19 and TRBJ1-1; D unresolved. V lost 4 bases to trimming and J lost 4 bases, with 13 bases between them. The CDR3 loop spans 14 amino acids. The germline V gene has CDR1 LNHDA and CDR2 SQIVND (reference sequence). The CDR3 DNA follows: TGTGCCAGTAGTACCGTCGGGGTGGGCACTGAAGCTTTCTTT. Protein product: CASSTVGVGTEAFF.

The chain is built from TRBV21-1 and TRBJ1-3; the D call in the table, TRBD1, was not verified against the DNA. TRBV21-1 counts as a pseudogene. The CDR3 length is 15 residues. CDR3 bases: TGTGGGGACAGGGGGCCCTTAAGCTCTGGAAACACCATATATTTT. It translates to CGDRGPLSSGNTIYF.

The rearrangement joins TRBV2 to TRBJ1-3; no clear D. The CDR3 is 15 residues long. V shed 6 bases and J shed 2 bases, with 14 bases lying between them. Germline V gene lookup returns CDR1 SNHLY and CDR2 FYNNEI. The CDR3: CASRLTPGTGNTIYF. For the CDR3, the DNA is TGTGCCAGCAGACTCACCCCGGGAACTGGAAACACCATATATTTT. Looking up the rest from reference TRBV2 and TRBJ1-3 gives the full variable domain: EPEVTQTPSHQVTQMGQEVILRCVPISNHLYFYWYRQILGQKVEFLVSFYNNEISEKSEIFDDQFSVERPDGSNFTLKIRSTKLEDSAMYFCASRLTPGTGNTIYFGEGSWLTVV.

CDR3 sequence reads: CASSLVGREFEAFF. CDR3 nucleotides: TGTGCCAGCAGCTTGGTGGGCAGGGAATTTGAAGCTTTCTTT. V usage is TRBV5-6 and J usage is TRBJ1-1; tentative D call: TRBD1 (5 bases). Germline values: CDR1 SGHDT, CDR2 YYEEEE. The CDR3 runs 14 residues. The V end was cut by 0 bases, the J end by 7 bases, with 13 bases between.

This chain uses TRBV2 with TRBJ1-1; D not resolved. CDR3 length equals 14 residues. Per the germline V gene, CDR1 is SNHLY and CDR2 is FYNNEI. Trimming left V 3 bases short and J 1 base short, with 9 bases between. CDR3 coding DNA: TGTGCCAGCAGTGACGCACAGCCGAACACTGAAGCTTTCTTT. As protein: CASSDAQPNTEAFF.

This chain joins TRBV28 and TRBJ2-6; D not resolved. V lost 6 bases and J lost 0, with 9 bases in between. CDR3 length: 15 amino acids. Germline CDR1 is MDHEN and CDR2 is SYDVKM. CDR3 DNA: TGTGCCAGCAGCCCCCCCGGCTCTGGGGCCAACGTCCTGACTTTC. Its protein is CASSPPGSGANVLTF.

V gene TRBV11-3 combines with J gene TRBJ2-3, with unresolved D. V lost 5 bases, J lost 8 bases, and 14 bases lay in between. The CDR3 is 13 residues long. Germline V CDR1 and CDR2: SGHNT, YENEEA. CDR3 amino acids: CASSAPPRGTQYF. CDR3 DNA sequence: TGTGCCAGCAGCGCACCCCCCCGAGGTACGCAGTATTTT.

The chain couples TRBV6-1 to TRBJ2-7, with no clear D. The CDR3 has 13 amino acids. Germline V gene data show CDR1 as MNHNS and CDR2 as SASEGT. Trimming cost V 3 bases and J 2 bases, with 8 bases left between them. The CDR3 here is CASSDRSAYEQYF. The CDR3 DNA is TGTGCCAGCAGTGACAGATCTGCCTACGAGCAGTACTTC.

CDR3 sequence (DNA): TGTGCCTGGAGGAGACTTCTTACCGGGGAGCTGTTTTTT. Residues: CAWRRLLTGELFF. The gene calls are TRBV30 and TRBJ2-2; D remains ambiguous. CDR3 length: 13 amino acids. Looked up from germline, CDR1 is GTSNPN and CDR2 is SVGIG (reference sequence). Trimming removed 3 bases from V and 5 bases from J, with 10 bases in between. Based on the CDR3 plus reference TRBV30 and TRBJ2-2, the full variable domain is SQTIHQWPATLVQPVGSPLSLECTVEGTSNPNLYWYRQAAGRGLQLLFYSVGIGQISSEVPQNLSASRPQDRQFILSSKKLLLSDSGFYLCAWRRLLTGELFFGEGSRLTVL.

In this sample, this clone turned up once. This chain uses TRBV9 with TRBJ2-1, with D possibly being TRBD2 (6 bases). The CDR3 is made up of 15 amino acids. In germline, CDR1 is SGDLS, CDR2 YYNGEE. Between the trimmed V and J ends, which lost 3 bases and 3 bases, there was a span of 13 bases. The DNA for the CDR3 is TGTGCCAGCAGCGAGGAGGGAAATGACTACAATGAGCAGTTCTTC. Translating gives CASSEEGNDYNEQFF.

The V gene is TRBV7-9, the J gene TRBJ1-1, with D perhaps TRBD1 (6 bases). V was trimmed by 9 bases and J by 0 bases, leaving 8 bases between them. Germline V gene sequence: CDR1 SEHNR, CDR2 FQNEAQ (reference sequence). The CDR3 has 12 residues. CDR3 nucleotide sequence: TGTGCCAGTCACAGGGTGAACACTGAAGCTTTCTTT. It is translated as CASHRVNTEAFF.

This clone appeared a few times. V and J are TRBV2 and TRBJ2-5; 9 bases line up with TRBD1. The CDR3 is made up of 15 amino acids. Unmatched junction bases numbered 7, after V lost 2 bases and J lost 6 bases. Germline CDR1 and CDR2: SNHLY and FYNNEI. CDR3 nucleotide sequence: TGTGCCAGCAGTGAACCGGGGACAGGGTTGCAGACCCAGTACTTC. This translates into CASSEPGTGLQTQYF.

A single count supports this clone. V gene TRBV19 combines with J gene TRBJ2-7; TRBD1 matches 9 bases. The CDR3 spans 16 residues. Germline CDR1 LNHDA, CDR2 SQIVND (reference sequence). Losses at the gene ends were 3 bases for V and 2 bases for J; bases not matched to a gene: 8. The CDR3, as DNA: TGTGCCAGTAGTATGGCCGGACAGGGGCCCGCCTACGAGCAGTACTTC. It encodes CASSMAGQGPAYEQYF. The full variable domain, rest sourced from reference TRBV19 and TRBJ2-7, is DGGITQSPKYLFRKEGQNVTLSCEQNLNHDAMYWYRQDPGQGLRLIYYSQIVNDFQKGDIAEGYSVSREKKESFPLTVTSAQKNPTAFYLCASSMAGQGPAYEQYFGPGTRLTVT.

The V call is TRBV28, the J call TRBJ2-7, with 10 bases aligning to TRBD1. CDR1 and CDR2 from the germline V gene are MDHEN and SYDVKM. CDR3 size: 16 residues. Losses at the gene ends were 4 bases for V and 2 bases for J; bases not matched to a gene: 8. CDR3: CASSSSPGQGTYEQYF. The CDR3 bases are TGTGCCAGCAGTTCATCCCCGGGACAGGGGACCTACGAGCAGTACTTC.

The chain recombines TRBV7-9 with TRBJ1-1; TRBD1 matches 11 bases. Trimming cost V 4 bases and J 3 bases; bases outside gene matches: 4. The germline V gene has CDR1 SEHNR and CDR2 FQNEAQ (reference sequence). CDR3 size: 15 residues. DNA of the CDR3: TGTGCCAGCAGCTGGACAGGGGGCAAATACACTGAAGCTTTCTTT. Residues: CASSWTGGKYTEAFF. Full variable domain (rest looked up from reference TRBV7-9 and TRBJ1-1): DTGVSQNPRHKITKRGQNVTFRCDPISEHNRLYWYRQTLGQGPEFLTYFQNEAQLEKSRLLSDRFSAERPKGSFSTLEIQRTEQGDSAMYLCASSWTGGKYTEAFFGQGTRLTVV.

This clone showed up just once. This sample also contains other DNA sequences that code for the same CDR3. This chain links TRBV18 with TRBJ1-2; TRBD1 matches 7 bases. The CDR3 is 14 residues long. Germline V gives CDR1 KGHSH, CDR2 LQKENI. J was trimmed by 3 bases and V by 3 bases; bases with no gene match: 4. CDR3 nucleotides: TGTGCCAGCTCACCCGGACAGGACCACTATGGCTACACCTTC. Protein sequence: CASSPGQDHYGYTF.

Details on this clone: Different DNA sequences within this sample yield the same CDR3. The J gene is TRBJ2-1, the V gene TRBV3-1 (or the pseudogene TRBV3-2); 9 positions match TRBD1. V trimming: 4 bases; J trimming: 6 bases; junction bases outside the gene matches: 4. Germline V CDR1 and CDR2: LGHDT, YNNKEL (reference sequence). The CDR3 runs to 14 residues. For the CDR3, the DNA is TGTGCCAGCAGCCGTAGACAGGGGGGCAATGAGCAGTTCTTC. Protein product: CASSRRQGGNEQFF.

This chain links TRBV25-1 with TRBJ2-7; TRBD2 aligns across 10 bases. CDR1 MGHDK and CDR2 SYGVNS come from the germline V gene. Trimming removed 5 bases from V and 3 bases from J; junction bases left unmatched: 7. This CDR3 has 15 residues. DNA for the CDR3: TGTGCCAGCAGTCCCTCTAGCGGGAGATTCTACGAGCAGTACTTC. Its translation: CASSPSSGRFYEQYF.

V and J are TRBV5-1 and TRBJ2-1; no firm D call. V lost 0 bases, J lost 10 bases, and 14 bases lay in between. This CDR3 region has 14 residues. Germline loops: CDR1 SGHRS, CDR2 YFSETQ. In DNA form, the CDR3 reads TGCGCCAGCAGCTTGGTGGTTACGGCAGGCGAGCAGTTCTTC. Its translation: CASSLVVTAGEQFF.